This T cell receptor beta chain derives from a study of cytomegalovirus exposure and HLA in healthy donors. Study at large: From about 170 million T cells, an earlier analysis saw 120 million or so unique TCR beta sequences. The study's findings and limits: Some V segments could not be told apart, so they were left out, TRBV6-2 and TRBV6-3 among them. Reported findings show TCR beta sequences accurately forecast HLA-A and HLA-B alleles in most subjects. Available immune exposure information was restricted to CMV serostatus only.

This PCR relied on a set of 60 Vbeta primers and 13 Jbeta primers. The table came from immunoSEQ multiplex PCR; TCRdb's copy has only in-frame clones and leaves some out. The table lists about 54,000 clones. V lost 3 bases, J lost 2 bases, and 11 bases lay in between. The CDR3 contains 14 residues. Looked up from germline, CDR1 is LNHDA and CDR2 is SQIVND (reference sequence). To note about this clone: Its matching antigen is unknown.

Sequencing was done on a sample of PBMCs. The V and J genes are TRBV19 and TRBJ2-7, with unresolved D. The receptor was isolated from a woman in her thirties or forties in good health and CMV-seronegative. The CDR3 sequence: CASSIQTSAYEQYF. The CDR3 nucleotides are TGTGCCAGTAGTATTCAGACTTCCGCCTACGAGCAGTACTTC.